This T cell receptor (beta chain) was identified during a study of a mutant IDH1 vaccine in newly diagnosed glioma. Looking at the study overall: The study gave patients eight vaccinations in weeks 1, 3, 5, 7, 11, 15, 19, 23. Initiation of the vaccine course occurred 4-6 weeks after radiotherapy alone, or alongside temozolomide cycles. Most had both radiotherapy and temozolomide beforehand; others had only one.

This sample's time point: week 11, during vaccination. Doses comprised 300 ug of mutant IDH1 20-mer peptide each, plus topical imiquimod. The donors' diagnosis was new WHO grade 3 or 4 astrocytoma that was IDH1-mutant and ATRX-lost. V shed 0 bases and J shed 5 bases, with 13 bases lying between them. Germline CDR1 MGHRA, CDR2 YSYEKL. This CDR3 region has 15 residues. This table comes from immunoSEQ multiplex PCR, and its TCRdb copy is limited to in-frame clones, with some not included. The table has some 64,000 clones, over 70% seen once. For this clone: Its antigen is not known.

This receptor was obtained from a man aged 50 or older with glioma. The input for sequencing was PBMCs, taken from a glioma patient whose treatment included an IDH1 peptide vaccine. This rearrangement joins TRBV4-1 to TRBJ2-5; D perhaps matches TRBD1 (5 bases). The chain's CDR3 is CASSQDRVVLETQYF. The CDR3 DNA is TGCGCCAGCAGCCAAGACAGGGTGGTCCTGGAGACCCAGTACTTC.